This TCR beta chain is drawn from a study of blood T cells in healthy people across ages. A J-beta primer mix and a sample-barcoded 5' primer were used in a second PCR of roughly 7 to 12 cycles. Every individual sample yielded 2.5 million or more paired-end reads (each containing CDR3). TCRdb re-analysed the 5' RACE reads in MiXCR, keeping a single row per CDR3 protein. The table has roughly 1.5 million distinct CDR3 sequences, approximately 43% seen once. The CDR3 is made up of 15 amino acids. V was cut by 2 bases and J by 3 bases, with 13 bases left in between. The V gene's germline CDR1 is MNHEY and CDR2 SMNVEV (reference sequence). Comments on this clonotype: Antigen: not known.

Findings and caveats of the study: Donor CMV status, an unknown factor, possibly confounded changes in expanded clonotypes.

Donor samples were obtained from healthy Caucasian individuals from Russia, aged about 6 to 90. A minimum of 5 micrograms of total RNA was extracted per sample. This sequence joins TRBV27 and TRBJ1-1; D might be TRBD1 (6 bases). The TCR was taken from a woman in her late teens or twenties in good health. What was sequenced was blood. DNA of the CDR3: TGTGCCAGCAGTTTAAAAGGACAGCCGCACACTGAAGCTTTCTTT. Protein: CASSLKGQPHTEAFF.